This TCR beta chain was recovered during a study of shared clonotypes between healthy human individuals. Method: immunoSEQ multiplex PCR; TCRdb's copy keeps in-frame clones and lacks some. The table lists some 2,000,000 clones, about 95% of them singletons. Naive CD8 cells, CD45RO-negative and positively selected for CCR7, excluded terminally differentiated effector memory CD45RA+ cells. The V gene lost 6 bases and the J gene lost 11 bases, with 14 bases spanning the gap. CDR3 size: 13 residues. Germline-derived CDR1 and CDR2 are SNHLY and FYNNEI. In the case of this clone: Its antigen is not identified.

Notes on the study in general: Clonotypes that were shared across four donors made up 4% to 6% of naive CD4 clonotypes.

The V gene is TRBV2, the J gene TRBJ1-6, with a weak D call TRBD1 (5 bases). The receptor comes from a man between 18 and 35 years old in good health. The sample was naive CD8+ T cells sorted from blood. The CDR3 spells CASRPPGRTPLHF. The CDR3, as DNA: TGTGCCAGCAGGCCTCCGGGGCGCACACCCCTCCACTTT.